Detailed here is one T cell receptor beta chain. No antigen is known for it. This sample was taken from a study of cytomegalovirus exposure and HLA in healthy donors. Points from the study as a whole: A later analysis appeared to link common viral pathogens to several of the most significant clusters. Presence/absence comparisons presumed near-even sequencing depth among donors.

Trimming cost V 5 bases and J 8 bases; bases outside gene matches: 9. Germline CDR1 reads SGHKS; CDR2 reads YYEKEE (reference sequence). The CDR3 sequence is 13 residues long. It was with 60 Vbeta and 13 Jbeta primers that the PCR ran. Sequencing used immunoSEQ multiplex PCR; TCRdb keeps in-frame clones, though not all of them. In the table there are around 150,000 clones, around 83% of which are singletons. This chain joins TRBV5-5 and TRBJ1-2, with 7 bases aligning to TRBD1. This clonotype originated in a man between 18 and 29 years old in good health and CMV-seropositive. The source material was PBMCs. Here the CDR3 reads CASSRTGDRGYTF. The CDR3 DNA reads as TGTGCCAGCAGTCGTACAGGGGATAGAGGCTACACCTTC.